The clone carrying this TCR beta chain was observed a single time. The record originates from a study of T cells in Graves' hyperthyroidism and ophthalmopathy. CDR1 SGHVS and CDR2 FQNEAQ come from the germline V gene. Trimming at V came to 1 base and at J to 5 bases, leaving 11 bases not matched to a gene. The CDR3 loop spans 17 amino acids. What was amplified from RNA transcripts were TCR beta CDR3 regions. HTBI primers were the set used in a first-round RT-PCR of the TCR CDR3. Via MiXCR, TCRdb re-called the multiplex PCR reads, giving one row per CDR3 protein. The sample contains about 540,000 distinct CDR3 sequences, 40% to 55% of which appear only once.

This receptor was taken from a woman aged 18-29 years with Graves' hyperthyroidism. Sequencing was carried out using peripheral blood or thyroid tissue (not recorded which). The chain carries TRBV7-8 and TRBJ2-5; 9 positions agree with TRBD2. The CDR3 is CASSLGGWGLATETQYF. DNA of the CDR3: TGTGCCAGCAGCTTAGGGGGGTGGGGACTAGCAACGGAGACCCAGTACTTC.